This T cell receptor (beta chain) was captured by sequencing in a study of CD4 T cells in relation to SARS-CoV-2 and coronaviruses. About this clone itself: Its target is not known.

CD4+ T cells from unexposed donors were obtained before the COVID-19 pandemic (2011-2018). CD4+ T cells were isolated from the cells after about nine days of culture. Cells permitting, SARS-CoV-2 S/N and four cold-coronavirus spikes were tested on unexposed-donor CD4+ T cells. Germline assignment: CDR1 MNHEY and CDR2 SVGAGI. The CDR3 is 15 amino acids. V shed 6 bases and J shed 7 bases, with 16 bases lying between them. Some clones are missing from TCRdb's copy, which holds only in-frame ones; the method was immunoSEQ multiplex PCR. The sample includes around 16,000 clones, around 77% seen only once; the top ten take around 9.1%.

Sequencing was performed on CD4+ T cells from PBMCs, cultured in vitro. The chain uses TRBV6-5 and TRBJ1-6, with D perhaps matching TRBD1 (6 bases). The TCR originated in a human donor in good health. CDR3 bases: TGTGCCAGCAGCTTGACCAGGGGAGGGAATTCACCCCTCCACTTT. Translation gives CASSLTRGGNSPLHF.